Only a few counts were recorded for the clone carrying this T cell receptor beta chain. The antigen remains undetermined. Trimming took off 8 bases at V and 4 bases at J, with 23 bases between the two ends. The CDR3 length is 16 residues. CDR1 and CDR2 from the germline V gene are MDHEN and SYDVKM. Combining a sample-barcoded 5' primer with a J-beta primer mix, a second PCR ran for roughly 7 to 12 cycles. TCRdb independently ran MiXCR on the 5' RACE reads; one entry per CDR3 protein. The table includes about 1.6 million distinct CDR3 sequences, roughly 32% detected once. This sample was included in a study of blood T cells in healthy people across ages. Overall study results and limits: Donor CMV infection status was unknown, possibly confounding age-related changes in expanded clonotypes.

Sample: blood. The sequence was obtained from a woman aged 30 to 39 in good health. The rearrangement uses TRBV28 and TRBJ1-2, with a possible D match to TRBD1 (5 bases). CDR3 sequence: CASATAAGGQSYGYTF. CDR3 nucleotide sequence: TGTGCCAGCGCAACCGCGGCCGGGGGTCAGAGCTATGGCTACACCTTC.